This T cell receptor (beta chain) was documented in a study of T cells after yellow fever vaccination. Overall study: Those fractions that held only low numbers of cells were prepared using the SMART-Seq v4 Ultra Low Input RNA kit.

The V gene's germline CDR1 is SGHTA and CDR2 FQGNSA. The V segment lost 4 bases and the J segment 6 bases; nucleotides outside the gene matches: 4. The CDR3 runs 15 residues. In making TCR cDNA, 5'RACE template switching added a universal primer site and UMIs to it. TCRdb independently ran MiXCR on the 5' RACE reads; one entry per CDR3 protein. The sample lists about 240,000 distinct CDR3 sequences; less than 8.5% were seen once. Study-wide findings and caveats: A weaker secondary response peaked on day 5, the primary on day 15. Most primary-vaccination clones reappeared after the booster (more than 95% CD4, roughly 88% CD8).

This clonotype was detected a few times. What it binds is unknown. V and J are TRBV7-2 and TRBJ2-1; 12 nucleotides match TRBD2. The sequence was obtained from a man aged 30-40 years who received the YFV17D yellow fever vaccine. Here the sequenced sample was CD4+ T cells sorted from PBMCs, taken 15 days after the yellow fever booster vaccination. CDR3 bases: TGTGCCAGCAGCTGGACTAGCGGGGTCCGCAATGAGCAGTTCTTC. Amino acids: CASSWTSGVRNEQFF. Supplemented by reference TRBV7-2 and TRBJ2-1, the full variable domain reads GAGVSQSPSNKVTEKGKDVELRCDPISGHTALYWYRQSLGQGLEFLIYFQGNSAPDKSGLPSDRFSAERTGGSVSTLTIQRTQQEDSAVYLCASSWTSGVRNEQFFGPGTRLTVL.